This is a list of T cell receptor beta chains from one sample in a study of blood T cell repertoires in COVID-19. Assay: immunoSEQ multiplex PCR; the TCRdb copy retains only in-frame clones and omits some. This table has approximately 160,000 clones, under 85% appearing once. The sample consisted of peripheral blood. Receptor source: a man between 65 and 80 years old with acute or convalescent COVID-19. Each CDR3 is given with its conserved first and last residue. D genes are given only for firm matches. Clone size appears in some rows only: once, few, many, or a class for an expanded clone.

TRBJ1-1	TRBD1	-	TRBV28	TGTGCCAGCAGTTTGACAGGGGTGGATGAAGCTTTCTTT	CASSLTGVDEAFF
TRBJ1-6	-	-	TRBV6-5	TGTGCCGGAGGGGGGGACGGTTATAATTCACCCCTCCACTTT	CAGGGDGYNSPLHF
TRBJ2-1	TRBD2	-	TRBV6-4	TGTGCCAGCAGTGACGGGACTAGCGGGGGGGCATCGTTGGAGCAGTTCTTC	CASSDGTSGGASLEQFF
TRBJ1-1	-	-	TRBV5-5	TGTGCCAGCAGCTTGGCTATTCTGAACACTGAAGCTTTCTTT	CASSLAILNTEAFF
TRBJ2-3	TRBD2	-	TRBV10-2	TGCGCCAGCAAACAAGCGGGGGGGCCATTGAATACGCAGTATTTT	CASKQAGGPLNTQYF
TRBJ2-3	-	-	TRBV28	TGTGCCAGCAGTTTTAGCGGCTTTTCAGATACGCAGTATTTT	CASSFSGFSDTQYF
TRBJ1-1	-	-	TRBV11-2	TGTGCCAGCAGCCCCGAAGGGGCAGGGGTTCACACTGAAGCTTTCTTT	CASSPEGAGVHTEAFF
TRBJ2-1	TRBD2	-	TRBV7-8	TGTGCCAGCAGCTTAGTCGGGACTAGCGGGGCCCTTATCTCTTTTACGGATGAGCAGTTCTTC	CASSLVGTSGALISFTDEQFF
TRBJ1-2	-	few	TRBV5-6	TGTGCCAGCAGCTTGGACAGGGTGTATGGCTACACCTTC	CASSLDRVYGYTF
TRBJ1-4	-	few	TRBV20-1	TGCAGTGCTCGTAATGAAAAACTGTTTTTT	CSARNEKLFF
TRBJ2-7	-	few	TRBV7-2	TGTGCCAGCAGCCTTGGGGCTTACTCCTACGAGCAGTACTTC	CASSLGAYSYEQYF
TRBJ1-6	-	-	TRBV7-9	TGTGCCAGCAGCTTAGTCGGGTTTGGCTCCTATAATTCACCCCTCCACTTT	CASSLVGFGSYNSPLHF
TRBJ1-2	TRBD1	-	TRBV3-1/TRBV3-2	TGTGCCAGCAGACCCGGACGGACAGGTTTTAACTATGGCTACACCTTC	CASRPGRTGFNYGYTF
TRBJ2-5	-	-	TRBV10-2	TGCGCCAGCAGCACTACCTTGGAGACCCAGTACTTC	CASSTTLETQYF
TRBJ1-1	-	few	TRBV7-2	TGTGCCAGCAGCTTAGCGGGGGGGGCCACTGAAGCTTTCTTT	CASSLAGGATEAFF
TRBJ2-1	TRBD2	-	TRBV6-1	TGTGCCAGCAGTGCTGGGACTAGCGGGATCTTGCTACCCTACAATGAGCAGTTCTTC	CASSAGTSGILLPYNEQFF
TRBJ1-2	TRBD1	-	TRBV5-1	TGCGCCAGCCGGGACAGGAGGGGGAATGGCTACACCTTC	CASRDRRGNGYTF
TRBJ2-7	TRBD2	few	TRBV5-1	TGCGCCAGCAGCTTTAGCGGGGCGAGCTCCTACGAGCAGTACTTC	CASSFSGASSYEQYF
TRBJ2-1	TRBD2	once	TRBV24-1	TGTGCCACCAGTGATTTGTCATCTAGCGGGGGGGAGTTCTTC	CATSDLSSSGGEFF
TRBJ2-4	-	-	TRBV5-1	TGCGCCAGCAGCCCAAGGAAAGGACAGACGGCCAAAAACATTCAGTACTTC	CASSPRKGQTAKNIQYF
TRBJ1-2	-	-	TRBV5-1	TGCGCCAGCAGCTTGCAGAAGAACTATGGCTACACCTTC	CASSLQKNYGYTF
TRBJ2-4	TRBD2	-	TRBV29-1	TGCAGCGCCAGCGGGGGTTCCAAAAACATTCAGTACTTC	CSASGGSKNIQYF
TRBJ1-1	-	-	TRBV18	TGTGCCAGCTCACCACCCGGACAGATCAACACTGAAGCTTTCTTT	CASSPPGQINTEAFF
TRBJ2-7	-	-	TRBV7-6	TGTGCCAGCAGCTACTCCCAGGGTTACGAGCAGTACTTC	CASSYSQGYEQYF